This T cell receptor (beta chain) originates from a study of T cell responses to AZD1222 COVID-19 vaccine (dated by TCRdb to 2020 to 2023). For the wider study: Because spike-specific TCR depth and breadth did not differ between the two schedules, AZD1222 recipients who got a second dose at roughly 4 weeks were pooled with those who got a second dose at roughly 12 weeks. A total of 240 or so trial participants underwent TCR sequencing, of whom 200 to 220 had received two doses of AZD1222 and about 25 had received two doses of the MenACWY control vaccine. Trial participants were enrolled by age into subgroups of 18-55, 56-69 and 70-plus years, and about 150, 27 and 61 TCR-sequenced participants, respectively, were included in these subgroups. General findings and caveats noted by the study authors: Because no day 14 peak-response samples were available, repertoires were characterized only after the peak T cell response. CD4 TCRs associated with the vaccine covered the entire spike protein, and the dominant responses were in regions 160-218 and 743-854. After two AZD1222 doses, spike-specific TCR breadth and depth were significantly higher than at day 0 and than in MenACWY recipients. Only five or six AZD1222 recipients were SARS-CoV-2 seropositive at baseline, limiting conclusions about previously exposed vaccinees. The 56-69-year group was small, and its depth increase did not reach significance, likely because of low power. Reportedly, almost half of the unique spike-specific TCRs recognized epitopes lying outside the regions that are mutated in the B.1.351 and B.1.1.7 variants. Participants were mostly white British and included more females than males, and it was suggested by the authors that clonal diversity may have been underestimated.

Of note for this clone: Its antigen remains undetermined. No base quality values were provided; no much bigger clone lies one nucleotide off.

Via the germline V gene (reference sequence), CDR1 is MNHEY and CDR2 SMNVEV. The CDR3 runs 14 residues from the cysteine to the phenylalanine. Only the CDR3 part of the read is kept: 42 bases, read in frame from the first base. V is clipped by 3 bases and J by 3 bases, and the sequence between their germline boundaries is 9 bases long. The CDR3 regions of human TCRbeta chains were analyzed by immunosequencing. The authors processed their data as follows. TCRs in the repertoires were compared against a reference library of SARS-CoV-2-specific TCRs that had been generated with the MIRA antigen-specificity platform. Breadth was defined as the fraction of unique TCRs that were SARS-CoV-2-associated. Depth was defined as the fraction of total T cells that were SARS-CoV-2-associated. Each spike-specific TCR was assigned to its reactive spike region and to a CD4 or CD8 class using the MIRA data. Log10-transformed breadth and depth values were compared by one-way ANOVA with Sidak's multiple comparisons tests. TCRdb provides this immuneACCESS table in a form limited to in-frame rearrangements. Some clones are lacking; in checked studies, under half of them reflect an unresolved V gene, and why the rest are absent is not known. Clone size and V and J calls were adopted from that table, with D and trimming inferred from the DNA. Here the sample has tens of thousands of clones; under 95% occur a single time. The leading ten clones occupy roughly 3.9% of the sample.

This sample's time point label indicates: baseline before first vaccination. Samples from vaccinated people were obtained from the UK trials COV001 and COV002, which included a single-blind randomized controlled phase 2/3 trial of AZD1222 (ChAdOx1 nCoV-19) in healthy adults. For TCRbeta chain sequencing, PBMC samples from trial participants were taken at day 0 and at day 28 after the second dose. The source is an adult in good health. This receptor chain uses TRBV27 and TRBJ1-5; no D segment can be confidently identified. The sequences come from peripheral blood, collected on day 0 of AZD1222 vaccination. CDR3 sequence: CASSFGWPNQPQHF. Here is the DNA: TGTGCCAGCAGTTTCGGTTGGCCCAATCAGCCCCAGCATTTT.